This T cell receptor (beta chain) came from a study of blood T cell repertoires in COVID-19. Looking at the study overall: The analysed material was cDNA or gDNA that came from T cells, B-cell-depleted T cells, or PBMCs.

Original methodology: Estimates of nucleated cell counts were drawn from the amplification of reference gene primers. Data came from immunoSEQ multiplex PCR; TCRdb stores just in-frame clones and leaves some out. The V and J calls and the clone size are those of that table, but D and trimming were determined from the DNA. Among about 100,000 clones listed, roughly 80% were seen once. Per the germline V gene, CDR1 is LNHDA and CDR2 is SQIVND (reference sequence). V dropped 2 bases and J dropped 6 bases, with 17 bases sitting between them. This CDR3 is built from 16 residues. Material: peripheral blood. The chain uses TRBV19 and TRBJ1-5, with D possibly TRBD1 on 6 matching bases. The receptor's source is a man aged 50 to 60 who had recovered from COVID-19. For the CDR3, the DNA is TGTGCCAGTAGTATATCTAGGGGGATTTGGGTTCAGCCCCAGCATTTT. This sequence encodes CASSISRGIWVQPQHF. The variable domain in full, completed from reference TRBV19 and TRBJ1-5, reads DGGITQSPKYLFRKEGQNVTLSCEQNLNHDAMYWYRQDPGQGLRLIYYSQIVNDFQKGDIAEGYSVSREKKESFPLTVTSAQKNPTAFYLCASSISRGIWVQPQHFGDGTRLSIL.